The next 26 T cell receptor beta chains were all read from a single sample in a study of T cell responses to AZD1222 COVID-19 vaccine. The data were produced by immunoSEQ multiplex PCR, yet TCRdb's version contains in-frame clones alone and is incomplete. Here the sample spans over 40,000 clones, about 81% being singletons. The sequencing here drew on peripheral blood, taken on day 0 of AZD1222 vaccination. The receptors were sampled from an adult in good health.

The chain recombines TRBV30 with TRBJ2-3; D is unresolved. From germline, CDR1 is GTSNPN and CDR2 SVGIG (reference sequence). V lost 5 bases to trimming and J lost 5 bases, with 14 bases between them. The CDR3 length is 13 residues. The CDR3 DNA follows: TGTGCCTGGGAGTGGGGAATCAGAGATACGCAGTATTTT. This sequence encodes CAWEWGIRDTQYF.

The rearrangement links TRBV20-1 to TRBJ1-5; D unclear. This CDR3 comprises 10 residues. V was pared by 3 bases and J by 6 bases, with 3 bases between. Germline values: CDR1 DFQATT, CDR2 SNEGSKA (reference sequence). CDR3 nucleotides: TGCAGTGCTAGTCCTCAGCCCCAGCATTTT. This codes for CSASPQPQHF.

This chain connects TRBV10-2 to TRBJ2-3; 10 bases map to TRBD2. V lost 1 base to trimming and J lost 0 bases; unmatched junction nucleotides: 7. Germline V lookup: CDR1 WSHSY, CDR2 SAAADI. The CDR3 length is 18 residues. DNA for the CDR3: TGCGCCAGCAGTGAGTTGGAGGGTAGCGGGAGGAGCACAGATACGCAGTATTTT. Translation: CASSELEGSGRSTDTQYF.

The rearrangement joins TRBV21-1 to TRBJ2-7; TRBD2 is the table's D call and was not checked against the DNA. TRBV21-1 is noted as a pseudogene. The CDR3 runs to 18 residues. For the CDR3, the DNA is TGTGCCAGCAGCAAAGTCCCGACTAGCGGGAGGAAATCCTACGAGCAGTACTTC. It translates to CASSKVPTSGRKSYEQYF.

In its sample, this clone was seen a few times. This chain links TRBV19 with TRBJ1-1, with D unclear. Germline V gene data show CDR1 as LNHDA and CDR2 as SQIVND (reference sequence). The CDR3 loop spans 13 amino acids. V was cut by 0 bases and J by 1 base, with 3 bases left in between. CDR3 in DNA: TGTGCCAGTAGTATAGACACGAACACTGAAGCTTTCTTT. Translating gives CASSIDTNTEAFF.

CDR3 bases: TGTGCCTGGAGTGTCTCCAGGGCGAGGCAGCCCCAGCATTTT. Amino acid sequence: CAWSVSRARQPQHF. This chain links TRBV30 with TRBJ1-5; weak D call: TRBD1 (5 bases). The CDR3 totals 14 residues. Trimming stripped 0 bases from V and 7 bases from J, with 13 bases between. Germline values: CDR1 GTSNPN, CDR2 SVGIG (reference sequence).

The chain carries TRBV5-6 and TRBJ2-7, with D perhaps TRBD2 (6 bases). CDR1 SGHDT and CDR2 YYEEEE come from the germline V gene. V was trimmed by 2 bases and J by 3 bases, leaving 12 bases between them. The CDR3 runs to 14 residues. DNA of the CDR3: TGTGCCAGCAGCTTAAAGGCGGGGTACTACGAGCAGTACTTC. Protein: CASSLKAGYYEQYF.

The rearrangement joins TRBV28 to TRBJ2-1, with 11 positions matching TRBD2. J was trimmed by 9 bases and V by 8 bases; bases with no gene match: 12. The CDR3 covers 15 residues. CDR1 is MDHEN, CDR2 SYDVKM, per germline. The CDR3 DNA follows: TGTGCCAGCTTTAAATTACCCGGGACTAGCGGTGAGCAGTTCTTC. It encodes CASFKLPGTSGEQFF.

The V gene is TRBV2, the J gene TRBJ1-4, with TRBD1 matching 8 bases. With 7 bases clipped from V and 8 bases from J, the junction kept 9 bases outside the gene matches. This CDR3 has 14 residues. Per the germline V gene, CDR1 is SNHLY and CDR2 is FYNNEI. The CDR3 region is CASTPSTGVEKLFF. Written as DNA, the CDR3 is TGTGCCAGCACCCCCTCGACAGGGGTCGAAAAACTGTTTTTT.

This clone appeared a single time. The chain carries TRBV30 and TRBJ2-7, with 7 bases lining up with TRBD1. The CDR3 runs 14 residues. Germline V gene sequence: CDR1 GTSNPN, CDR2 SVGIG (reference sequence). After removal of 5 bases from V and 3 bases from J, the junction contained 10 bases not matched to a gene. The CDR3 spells CAWASGQLYYEQYF. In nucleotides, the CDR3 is TGTGCCTGGGCTTCGGGACAGCTATACTACGAGCAGTACTTC.

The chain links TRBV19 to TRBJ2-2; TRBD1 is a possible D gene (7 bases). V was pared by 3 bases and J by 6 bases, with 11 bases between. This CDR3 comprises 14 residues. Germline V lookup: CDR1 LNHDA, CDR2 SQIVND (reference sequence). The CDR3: CASSIQGGPGELFF. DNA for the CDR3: TGTGCCAGTAGTATTCAGGGGGGCCCCGGGGAGCTGTTTTTT.

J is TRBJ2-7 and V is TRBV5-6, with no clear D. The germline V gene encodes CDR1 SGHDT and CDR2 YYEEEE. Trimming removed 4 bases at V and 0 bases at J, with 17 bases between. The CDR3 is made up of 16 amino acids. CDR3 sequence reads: CASSLRSAASSYEQYF. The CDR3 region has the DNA TGTGCCAGCAGCCTACGGAGTGCGGCAAGCTCCTACGAGCAGTACTTC.

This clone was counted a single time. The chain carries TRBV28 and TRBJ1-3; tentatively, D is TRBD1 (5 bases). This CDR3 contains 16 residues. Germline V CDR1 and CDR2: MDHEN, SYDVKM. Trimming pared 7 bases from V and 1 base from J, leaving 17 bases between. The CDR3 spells CASTVWGGSSGNTIYF. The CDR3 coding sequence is TGTGCCAGCACCGTCTGGGGGGGAAGTTCTGGAAACACCATATATTTT. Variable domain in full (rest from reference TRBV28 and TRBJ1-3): DVKVTQSSRYLVKRTGEKVFLECVQDMDHENMFWYRQDPGLGLRLIYFSYDVKMKEKGDIPEGYSVSREKKERFSLILESASTNQTSMYLCASTVWGGSSGNTIYFGEGSWLTVV.

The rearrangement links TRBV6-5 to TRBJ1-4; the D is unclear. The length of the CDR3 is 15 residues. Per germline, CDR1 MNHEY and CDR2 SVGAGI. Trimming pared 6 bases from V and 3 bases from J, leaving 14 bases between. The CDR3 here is CASSFLGPPNEKLFF. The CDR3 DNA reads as TGTGCCAGCAGCTTCCTGGGTCCACCTAATGAAAAACTGTTTTTT.

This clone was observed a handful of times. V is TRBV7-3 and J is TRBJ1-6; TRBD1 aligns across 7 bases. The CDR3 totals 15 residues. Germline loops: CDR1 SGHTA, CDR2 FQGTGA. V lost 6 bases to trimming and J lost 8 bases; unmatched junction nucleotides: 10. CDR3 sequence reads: CASSLSSGGDSPLHF. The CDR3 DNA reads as TGTGCCAGCAGTCTATCCTCAGGGGGGGATTCACCCCTCCACTTT.

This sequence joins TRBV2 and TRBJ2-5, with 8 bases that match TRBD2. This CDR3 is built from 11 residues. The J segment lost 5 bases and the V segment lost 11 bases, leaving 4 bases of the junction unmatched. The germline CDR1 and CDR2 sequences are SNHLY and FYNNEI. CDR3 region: CAGTSGETQYF. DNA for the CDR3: TGTGCCGGGACTAGTGGGGAGACCCAGTACTTC. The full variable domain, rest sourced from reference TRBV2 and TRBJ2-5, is EPEVTQTPSHQVTQMGQEVILRCVPISNHLYFYWYRQILGQKVEFLVSFYNNEISEKSEIFDDQFSVERPDGSNFTLKIRSTKLEDSAMYFCAGTSGETQYFGPGTRLLVL.

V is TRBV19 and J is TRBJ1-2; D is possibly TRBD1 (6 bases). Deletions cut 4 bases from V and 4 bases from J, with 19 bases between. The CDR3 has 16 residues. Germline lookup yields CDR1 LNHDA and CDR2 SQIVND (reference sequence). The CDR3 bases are TGTGCCAGTAGTACCCTCCATGAACAGGGAGGCTATGGCTACACCTTC. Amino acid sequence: CASSTLHEQGGYGYTF.

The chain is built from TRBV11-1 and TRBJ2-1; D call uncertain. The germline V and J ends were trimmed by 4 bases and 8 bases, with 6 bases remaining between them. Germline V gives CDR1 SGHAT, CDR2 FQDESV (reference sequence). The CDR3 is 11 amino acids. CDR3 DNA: TGTGCCAGCAGCTCCGACCATGAGCAGTTCTTC. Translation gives CASSSDHEQFF.

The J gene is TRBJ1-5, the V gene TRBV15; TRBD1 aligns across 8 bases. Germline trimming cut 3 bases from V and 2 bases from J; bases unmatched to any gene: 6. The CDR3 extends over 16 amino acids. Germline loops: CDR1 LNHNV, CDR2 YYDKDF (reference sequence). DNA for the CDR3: TGTGCCACCAGCAGGGACTTGACAGGGGGCAATCAGCCCCAGCATTTT. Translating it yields CATSRDLTGGNQPQHF.

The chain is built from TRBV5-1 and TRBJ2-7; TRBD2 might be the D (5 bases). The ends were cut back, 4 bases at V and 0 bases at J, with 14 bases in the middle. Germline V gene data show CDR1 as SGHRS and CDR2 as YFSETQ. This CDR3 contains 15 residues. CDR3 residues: CASSPSGGLSYEQYF. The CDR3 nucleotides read TGCGCCAGCAGCCCCTCCGGCGGGCTCTCCTACGAGCAGTACTTC.

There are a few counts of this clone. The CDR3 reads CASSQGGQGSTDTQYF. For the CDR3, the DNA is TGCGCCAGCAGCCAAGGGGGACAGGGAAGCACAGATACGCAGTATTTT. This chain uses TRBV4-1 with TRBJ2-3; 9 bases are shared with TRBD1. The CDR3 runs 16 residues. Germline V gene data show CDR1 as MGHRA and CDR2 as YSYEKL. Losses at the gene ends were 1 base for V and 0 bases for J; bases not matched to a gene: 2.

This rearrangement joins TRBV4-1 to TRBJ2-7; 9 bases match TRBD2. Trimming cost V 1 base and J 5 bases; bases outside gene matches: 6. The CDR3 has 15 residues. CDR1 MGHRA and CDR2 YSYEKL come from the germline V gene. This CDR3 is CASSQVRTSVHEQYF. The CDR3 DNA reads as TGCGCCAGCAGCCAAGTTCGGACTAGCGTACACGAGCAGTACTTC.

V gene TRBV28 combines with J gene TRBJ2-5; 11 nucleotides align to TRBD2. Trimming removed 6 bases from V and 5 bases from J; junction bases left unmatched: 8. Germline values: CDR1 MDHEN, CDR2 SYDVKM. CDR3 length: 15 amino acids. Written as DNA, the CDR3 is TGTGCCAGCAGCCGGCTAGCGGGAGGCGGGGAGACCCAGTACTTC. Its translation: CASSRLAGGGETQYF.

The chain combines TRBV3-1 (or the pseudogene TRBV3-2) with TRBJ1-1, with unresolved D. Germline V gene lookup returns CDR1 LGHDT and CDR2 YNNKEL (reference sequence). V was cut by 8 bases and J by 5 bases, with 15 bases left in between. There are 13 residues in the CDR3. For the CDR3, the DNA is TGTGCCAGCGGCGACGGGAGGAATACTGAAGCTTTCTTT. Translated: CASGDGRNTEAFF.

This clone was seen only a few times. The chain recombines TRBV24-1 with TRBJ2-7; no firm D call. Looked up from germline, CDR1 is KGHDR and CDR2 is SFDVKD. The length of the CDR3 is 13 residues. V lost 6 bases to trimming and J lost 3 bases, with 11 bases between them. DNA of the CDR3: TGTGCCACCAGTAGGTCCGGATACTACGAGCAGTACTTC. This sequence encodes CATSRSGYYEQYF.

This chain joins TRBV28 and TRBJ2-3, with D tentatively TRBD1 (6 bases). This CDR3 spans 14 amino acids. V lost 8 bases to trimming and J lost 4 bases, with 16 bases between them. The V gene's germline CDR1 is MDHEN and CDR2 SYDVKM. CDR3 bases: TGTGCCAGCTCGGACAGAAGATCCGCAGATACGCAGTATTTT. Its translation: CASSDRRSADTQYF.